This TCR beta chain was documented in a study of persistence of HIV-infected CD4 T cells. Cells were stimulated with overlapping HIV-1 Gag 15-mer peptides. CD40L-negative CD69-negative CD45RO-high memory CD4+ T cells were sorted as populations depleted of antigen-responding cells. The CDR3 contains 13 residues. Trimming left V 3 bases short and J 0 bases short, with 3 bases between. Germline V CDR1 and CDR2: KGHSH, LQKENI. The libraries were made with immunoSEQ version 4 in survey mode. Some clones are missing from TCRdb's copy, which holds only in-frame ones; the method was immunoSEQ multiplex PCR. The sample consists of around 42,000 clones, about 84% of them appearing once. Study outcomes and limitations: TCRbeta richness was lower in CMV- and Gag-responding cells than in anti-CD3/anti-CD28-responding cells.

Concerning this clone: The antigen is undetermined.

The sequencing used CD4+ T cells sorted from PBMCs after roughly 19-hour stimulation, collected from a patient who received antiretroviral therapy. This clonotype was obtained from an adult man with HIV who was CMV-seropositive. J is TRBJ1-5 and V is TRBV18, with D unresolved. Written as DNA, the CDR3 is TGTGCCAGCTCACCCTTTAGCAATCAGCCCCAGCATTTT. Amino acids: CASSPFSNQPQHF.